The 8 T cell receptor beta chains reported below all come from one sample, sequenced in a study of T cell responses to AZD1222 COVID-19 vaccine. Data came from immunoSEQ multiplex PCR; TCRdb stores just in-frame clones and leaves some out. The sample includes some 100,000 clones, around nine tenths of them seen just once. Sequencing used peripheral blood, obtained on day 0 of AZD1222 vaccination. Receptor source: an adult in good health.

A single count supports this clone. The chain joins TRBV28 to TRBJ2-7, with 8 bases identical to TRBD2. The germline V gene encodes CDR1 MDHEN and CDR2 SYDVKM. The V and J ends lost 5 bases and 7 bases, in that order; junction bases with no gene match: 7. The CDR3 loop spans 13 amino acids. The CDR3 protein is CASSSGTGGEQYF. The CDR3 DNA reads as TGTGCCAGCAGTAGCGGCACGGGGGGGGAGCAGTACTTC.

In DNA form, the CDR3 reads TGTGCCAGCAGCTTAGTGGCGGGTACCTACGAGCAGTACTTC. Encoded protein: CASSLVAGTYEQYF. The chain joins TRBV7-8 to TRBJ2-7; tentative D call: TRBD2 (5 bases). Germline values: CDR1 SGHVS, CDR2 FQNEAQ. The length of the CDR3 is 14 residues. Trimming took off 1 base at V and 2 bases at J, with 9 bases between the two ends. The complete variable domain, with remaining parts taken from reference TRBV7-8 and TRBJ2-7, reads GAGVSQSPRYKVAKRGQDVALRCDPISGHVSLFWYQQALGQGPEFLTYFQNEAQLDKSGLPSDRFFAERPEGSVSTLKIQRTQQEDSAVYLCASSLVAGTYEQYFGPGTRLTVT.

V gene TRBV6-5 combines with J gene TRBJ2-1; unclear D gene. Germline lookup yields CDR1 MNHEY and CDR2 SVGAGI. The CDR3 extends over 16 amino acids. Trimming pared 4 bases from V and 4 bases from J, leaving 17 bases between. The CDR3 bases are TGTGCCAGCAGTTCCCCTTTCGGTGGCGAGTACAATGAGCAGTTCTTC. Residues: CASSSPFGGEYNEQFF.

This chain links TRBV6-5 with TRBJ2-7; D possibly matches TRBD1 or TRBD2 (5 bases each). CDR1 MNHEY and CDR2 SVGAGI come from the germline V gene. The CDR3 covers 14 residues. V lost 5 bases, J lost 1 base, and 12 bases lay in between. This CDR3 reads CASSTGPASYEQYF. The CDR3 bases are TGTGCCAGCAGTACGGGACCGGCATCCTACGAGCAGTACTTC.

The chain couples TRBV12-5 to TRBJ1-5, with D uncertain. Germline assignment: CDR1 LGHNT and CDR2 FRNRAP. V gave up 5 bases and J gave up 3 bases, with 8 bases separating them. The CDR3 covers 13 residues. CDR3 in amino acids: CASGLSLNQPQHF. As DNA, the CDR3 is TGTGCTAGTGGTCTGTCCCTCAATCAGCCCCAGCATTTT.

The chain combines TRBV9 with TRBJ1-2; 7 positions match TRBD1. This CDR3 comprises 17 residues. The germline gives CDR1 SGDLS, CDR2 YYNGEE. Unmatched junction bases numbered 16, after V lost 4 bases and J lost 4 bases. The CDR3 protein is CASSIRGDSSFSYGYTF. CDR3 coding DNA: TGTGCCAGCAGCATAAGAGGGGACAGTTCTTTTTCCTATGGCTACACCTTC.

The rearrangement links TRBV10-3 to TRBJ2-4; D is tentatively TRBD1 or TRBD2 (5 bases each). Trimming removed 3 bases from V and 3 bases from J, with 9 bases in between. The CDR3 has 14 amino acids. Per the germline V gene, CDR1 is ENHRY and CDR2 is SYGVKD. The CDR3 loop is CAISDGTYKNIQYF. As DNA, the CDR3 is TGTGCCATCAGTGATGGGACGTACAAAAACATTCAGTACTTC.

The CDR3 bases are TGTGCCAGCAGCTTCGGGGGGAGCTACGAGCAGTACTTC. Encoded protein: CASSFGGSYEQYF. The V gene is TRBV7-3, the J gene TRBJ2-7; 7 bases agree with TRBD2. CDR1 and CDR2 (germline): SGHTA, FQGTGA. The V segment lost 3 bases and the J segment 3 bases; nucleotides outside the gene matches: 2. This CDR3 is 13 amino acids long.